The T cell receptor beta chain described here comes from a study of T cell responses to AZD1222 COVID-19 vaccine (dated by TCRdb to the early 2020s). About the investigation overall: AZD1222 recipients whose second dose came at about 4 weeks and those whose second dose came at about 12 weeks were combined into one group, since spike-specific TCR depth and breadth did not differ between the two schedules. A total of under 250 trial participants underwent TCR sequencing, of whom 207 had received two doses of AZD1222 and some 26 had received two doses of the MenACWY control vaccine. Enrollment into the trials was organized by age into subgroups of 18-55, 56-69 and 70-plus years, and those subgroups contained 148, 28 and 57 TCR-sequenced participants, respectively. The investigation overall reported the following: CD4 TCRs associated with the vaccine covered the entire spike protein, and the dominant responses were in regions 160-218 and 743-854. A significant rise in spike-specific TCR breadth and depth was observed after two AZD1222 doses relative to day 0 and relative to MenACWY recipients. Epitopes outside the regions mutated in the B.1.351 and B.1.1.7 variants were reportedly recognized by nearly half of the unique spike-specific TCRs. Conclusions about previously exposed vaccinees are limited, since just five to seven AZD1222 recipients were seropositive for SARS-CoV-2 at baseline. Because no day 14 peak-response samples were available, the repertoires could be characterized only after the peak T cell response. Most participants were white British and females outnumbered males, and the authors suggested that clonal diversity may have been underestimated. In the small 56-69-year group, the increase in depth fell short of significance, most likely because of low power.

Note on this clone: Its antigen remains unidentified. No much larger clone is present one base from it, and per-base qualities are unavailable.

Cut back by 5 bases and 3 bases, the V and J ends lie 14 bases apart. Reading from cysteine to phenylalanine, the CDR3 counts 15 amino acids. CDR3 DNA is the only sequence kept; it has 45 bases, read in frame from the first base. The germline V gene (reference sequence) gives CDR1 as LGHDT and CDR2 as YNNKEL. The CDR3 regions of human TCRbeta chains were analyzed by immunosequencing. The study's own analysis went as follows. TCRs in the repertoires were compared against a reference library of SARS-CoV-2-specific TCRs that had been generated with the MIRA antigen-specificity platform. Breadth meant the fraction of unique TCRs that were SARS-CoV-2-associated, whereas depth meant the fraction of total T cells that were SARS-CoV-2-associated. Each spike-specific TCR was assigned to its reactive spike region and to a CD4 or CD8 class using the MIRA data. Log10-transformed breadth and depth values were compared by one-way ANOVA with Sidak's multiple comparisons tests. This is the immuneACCESS table as TCRdb keeps it, with only in-frame sequences that have V and J called. A part of the clones is gone; compared with another copy, unresolved V genes explain less than half, and the rest is unexplained. That table is the source of V, J and clone size, and D and trimming were worked out from the DNA. For this sample the table gives roughly 150,000 clones, of which about nine tenths were detected only once. 1.6% of the sample goes to the ten largest clones.

In light of the paper, this sample's time point label describes: baseline before first vaccination. Vaccinee samples came from UK trials COV001 and COV002, including a single-blind randomized controlled phase 2/3 trial of AZD1222 (ChAdOx1 nCoV-19) in healthy adults. Trial participant PBMC samples were collected at day 0 and day 28 after the second dose for TCRbeta chain sequencing. Material: peripheral blood, obtained on day 0 of AZD1222 vaccination. This receptor was taken from an adult in good health. The rearranged segments are TRBV3-1 (or the pseudogene TRBV3-2) and TRBJ2-1, with the D gene not confidently named. The sequenced DNA is TGTGCCAGCAGCTTCCGACTTGCGGACTACAATGAGCAGTTCTTC. Its amino acids are CASSFRLADYNEQFF.